This passage covers 27 T cell receptor beta chains from one sample sequenced in a study of shared clonotypes between healthy human individuals. TCRdb keeps only in-frame clones here, not all; method: immunoSEQ multiplex PCR. In the table there are 550,000 to 750,000 clones, 90% to 95% of which are singletons. Terminally differentiated effector memory CD45RA+ cells were excluded by CCR7 positive selection of CD45RO-negative cells. The sample consisted of naive CD8+ T cells sorted from blood. These receptors were taken from a man younger than 40 in good health.

This clone is a singleton in its sample. The chain combines TRBV2 with TRBJ2-7; the D gene could be TRBD1 or TRBD2 (5 bases each). V dropped 9 bases and J dropped 2 bases, with 11 bases sitting between them. CDR3 length: 12 residues. Per germline, CDR1 SNHLY and CDR2 FYNNEI. The CDR3 DNA reads as TGTGCCAGAGGGGACCTCCCCTACGAGCAGTACTTC. Translated, it gives CARGDLPYEQYF.

The chain uses TRBV7-6 and TRBJ1-2, with TRBD1 as a possible D gene (6 bases). This CDR3 spans 14 amino acids. V was clipped by 5 bases and J by 2 bases, with 12 bases between them. The germline V gene encodes CDR1 SGHVS and CDR2 FNYEAQ. In DNA form, the CDR3 reads TGTGCCAGCAGCCCGGGGGGCGCGAACTATGGCTACACCTTC. Its translation: CASSPGGANYGYTF.

The rearrangement joins TRBV9 to TRBJ2-1; TRBD1 is a possible D gene (6 bases). CDR3 length: 16 residues. Germline CDR1 is SGDLS and CDR2 is YYNGEE. The V end was cut by 0 bases, the J end by 6 bases, with 16 bases between. CDR3 DNA sequence: TGTGCCAGCAGCGTAGAGTTGGTGGGGGCGACCAATGAGCAGTTCTTC. As protein: CASSVELVGATNEQFF.

The CDR3 here is CASSYGTTAYNEQFF. The CDR3 region has the DNA TGTGCCAGTAGTTATGGGACTACCGCCTACAATGAGCAGTTCTTC. This sequence joins TRBV19 and TRBJ2-1; 7 nucleotides agree with TRBD2. Per germline, CDR1 LNHDA and CDR2 SQIVND (reference sequence). After removal of 5 bases from V and 2 bases from J, the junction contained 6 bases not matched to a gene. This CDR3 has 15 amino acids.

The chain recombines TRBV7-9 with TRBJ2-1; D call uncertain. The CDR3 sequence is 17 residues long. The V end was cut by 2 bases, the J end by 0 bases, with 14 bases between. Germline CDR1 and CDR2: SEHNR and FQNEAQ (reference sequence). The CDR3 protein is CASSLPRAASSYNEQFF. The CDR3 coding sequence is TGTGCCAGCAGCTTACCCCGGGCGGCCAGCTCCTACAATGAGCAGTTCTTC.

The chain joins TRBV4-1 to TRBJ1-2, with D tentatively TRBD1 (5 bases). The CDR3 spans 17 residues. V was cut by 4 bases and J by 4 bases, with 22 bases left in between. Germline assignment: CDR1 MGHRA and CDR2 YSYEKL. The CDR3 coding sequence is TGCGCCAGCAGCCCCGGCCCTTTGACAGATGAGGGCTATGGCTACACCTTC. This gives the protein CASSPGPLTDEGYGYTF.

V and J are TRBV27 and TRBJ1-5; the D is unclear. Between the trimmed V and J ends, which lost 1 base and 0 bases, there was a span of 4 bases. The CDR3 spans 14 residues. CDR1 MNHEY and CDR2 SMNVEV come from the germline V gene (reference sequence). The CDR3: CASSLYFSNQPQHF. Here the CDR3 DNA reads TGTGCCAGCAGTTTATACTTTAGCAATCAGCCCCAGCATTTT.

DNA for the CDR3: TGCAGCGTCCAGAGGTCGGGGACCTACGAGCAGTACTTC. Translated: CSVQRSGTYEQYF. J is TRBJ2-7 and V is TRBV29-1; D is perhaps TRBD2 (5 bases). The CDR3 loop spans 13 amino acids. Trimming removed 6 bases from V and 2 bases from J, with 14 bases in between. CDR1 is SQVTM, CDR2 ANQGSEA, per germline.

In DNA form, the CDR3 reads TGTGCAAGTCGCTTAGCTGCGGGGTACAATGAGCAGTTCTTC. It yields the protein CASRLAAGYNEQFF. The V and J genes are TRBV12-2 and TRBJ2-1; the table's D call, TRBD2, has no DNA check behind it. TRBV12-2 is a pseudogene segment. The CDR3 extends over 14 amino acids.

This sequence joins TRBV19 and TRBJ2-7; D is tentatively TRBD1 or TRBD2 (5 bases each). This CDR3 has 14 residues. Germline V gene sequence: CDR1 LNHDA, CDR2 SQIVND (reference sequence). The V and J ends lost 4 bases and 0 bases respectively, with 10 bases between them. The CDR3 spells CASSKWDGSYEQYF. In DNA, the CDR3 is TGTGCCAGTAGTAAATGGGACGGCTCCTACGAGCAGTACTTC. The full variable domain, with the rest looked up from reference TRBV19 and TRBJ2-7, is DGGITQSPKYLFRKEGQNVTLSCEQNLNHDAMYWYRQDPGQGLRLIYYSQIVNDFQKGDIAEGYSVSREKKESFPLTVTSAQKNPTAFYLCASSKWDGSYEQYFGPGTRLTVT.

In regard to this clone: Other DNA sequences in the sample encode the same CDR3. V is TRBV27 and J is TRBJ2-7; a weak D match, TRBD1 (6 bases). Germline V gene data show CDR1 as MNHEY and CDR2 as SMNVEV (reference sequence). CDR3 length equals 13 residues. The ends were cut back, 2 bases at V and 4 bases at J, with 9 bases in the middle. The CDR3: CASSLSRGYEQYF. Here the CDR3 DNA reads TGTGCCAGCAGTTTAAGCAGGGGTTACGAGCAGTACTTC.

The chain combines TRBV27 with TRBJ2-7; TRBD2 matches at 8 bases. The CDR3 is made up of 15 amino acids. Germline V gene lookup returns CDR1 MNHEY and CDR2 SMNVEV (reference sequence). Germline trimming cut 8 bases from V and 0 bases from J; bases unmatched to any gene: 9. Written as DNA, the CDR3 is TGTGCCAGCTCGTTAGCGGGACGGGCCTCCTACGAGCAGTACTTC. As protein: CASSLAGRASYEQYF.

This clone was detected only once. The chain is built from TRBV29-1 and TRBJ2-7, with 9 bases that match TRBD1. This CDR3 contains 11 residues. Trimming at V came to 7 bases and at J to 6 bases, leaving 4 bases not matched to a gene. The germline V gene has CDR1 SQVTM and CDR2 ANQGSEA. In DNA form, the CDR3 reads TGCAGCGGCCGGACAGGGGCCGAGCAGTACTTC. Translated: CSGRTGAEQYF.

The V gene is TRBV5-6, the J gene TRBJ2-1; D is tentatively TRBD1 or TRBD2 (5 bases each). Germline V CDR1 and CDR2: SGHDT, YYEEEE. Trimming pared 5 bases from V and 4 bases from J, leaving 16 bases between. The CDR3 loop spans 15 amino acids. The CDR3 spells CASSLGETEYNEQFF. The DNA of the CDR3 is TGTGCCAGCAGTTTAGGGGAGACCGAGTACAATGAGCAGTTCTTC.

The chain is built from TRBV9 and TRBJ2-7; 11 bases line up with TRBD2. After removal of 4 bases from V and 6 bases from J, the junction contained 9 bases not matched to a gene. The CDR3 is made up of 15 amino acids. Looked up from germline, CDR1 is SGDLS and CDR2 is YYNGEE. CDR3 sequence (DNA): TGTGCCAGCAGCCCCAGTCGGCTAGCGGGAGGCGAGCAGTACTTC. It yields the protein CASSPSRLAGGEQYF.

This clone was seen only once. The J gene is TRBJ1-2, the V gene TRBV7-9, with D uncertain. The V gene lost 3 bases and the J gene lost 1 base, with 6 bases spanning the gap. Germline-derived CDR1 and CDR2 are SEHNR and FQNEAQ (reference sequence). The CDR3 is 13 amino acids. The CDR3 sequence is CASSFGSNYGYTF. In DNA, the CDR3 is TGTGCCAGCAGCTTTGGCAGTAACTATGGCTACACCTTC.

The J gene is TRBJ2-3, the V gene TRBV4-3; D perhaps matches TRBD2 (6 bases). Trimming cost V 2 bases and J 2 bases, with 17 bases left between them. CDR1 and CDR2 (germline): LGHNA, YSLEER. There are 17 residues in the CDR3. The CDR3 bases are TGCGCCAGCAGCCAACTCGGAACGTGGGAGGACACAGATACGCAGTATTTT. Its protein product is CASSQLGTWEDTDTQYF.

The chain is built from TRBV29-1 and TRBJ2-7, with D perhaps TRBD1 or TRBD2 (6 bases each). The V gene's germline CDR1 is SQVTM and CDR2 ANQGSEA. This CDR3 spans 15 amino acids. The V and J ends lost 6 bases and 2 bases respectively, with 20 bases between them. The CDR3 DNA reads TGCAGCGTGAATTCAGGGGAGGAGTGGGCCTACGAGCAGTACTTC. This gives the protein CSVNSGEEWAYEQYF.

The rearrangement uses TRBV9 and TRBJ2-7; maybe TRBD2 (6 bases). Germline V lookup: CDR1 SGDLS, CDR2 YYNGEE. This CDR3 is 15 amino acids long. Trimming took off 0 bases at V and 0 bases at J, with 10 bases between the two ends. CDR3 in amino acids: CASSVGAGRSYEQYF. In nucleotides, the CDR3 is TGTGCCAGCAGCGTAGGGGCGGGACGCTCCTACGAGCAGTACTTC.

J is TRBJ2-7 and V is TRBV19; D unclear. Trimming shortened V by 5 bases and J by 3 bases, and 11 bases separated the two germline ends. From germline, CDR1 is LNHDA and CDR2 SQIVND (reference sequence). CDR3 length equals 13 residues. CDR3: CASSHPGSYEQYF. The CDR3 coding sequence is TGTGCCAGTAGTCATCCGGGCAGCTACGAGCAGTACTTC.

The chain has TRBV27 and TRBJ2-1, with D perhaps TRBD1 (6 bases). Between the trimmed V and J ends, which lost 8 bases and 0 bases, there was a span of 11 bases. The CDR3 has 14 residues. From germline, CDR1 is MNHEY and CDR2 SMNVEV (reference sequence). CDR3 residues: CASWAGASYNEQFF. In nucleotides, the CDR3 is TGTGCCAGCTGGGCAGGGGCCTCCTACAATGAGCAGTTCTTC.

The J gene is TRBJ2-7, the V gene TRBV2, with D perhaps matching TRBD1 (5 bases). V lost 6 bases and J 2 bases, leaving 20 bases between the germline ends. CDR3 size: 16 residues. Germline CDR1 reads SNHLY; CDR2 reads FYNNEI. In DNA form, the CDR3 reads TGTGCCAGCAGCCTCCGACAAGGGGCAGGAGCCTACGAGCAGTACTTC. Translation gives CASSLRQGAGAYEQYF.

V gene TRBV27 combines with J gene TRBJ1-2, with D possibly TRBD1 on 6 matching bases. V dropped 0 bases and J dropped 5 bases, with 16 bases sitting between them. Germline V gene data show CDR1 as MNHEY and CDR2 as SMNVEV (reference sequence). This CDR3 has 16 amino acids. The CDR3, as DNA: TGTGCCAGCAGTTTATCTTACAGGACAGCCGCATATGGCTACACCTTC. Protein: CASSLSYRTAAYGYTF.

The genes are TRBV29-1 and TRBJ2-7; 7 bases match TRBD2. Germline assignment: CDR1 SQVTM and CDR2 ANQGSEA. The junction had 11 bases not matched to a gene; V was cut back by 6 bases and J by 0 bases. This CDR3 is built from 15 residues. Here the CDR3 DNA reads TGCAGCGTGGCCCTCGGGACTACCAGCTCCTACGAGCAGTACTTC. Translated, it gives CSVALGTTSSYEQYF.

This clone was counted only a few times. One end of the junction fails to match germline, which may point to a read error. The V call is TRBV7-9, the J call TRBJ2-1; TRBD1 or TRBD2 may be the D gene (5 bases each). Germline V gene data show CDR1 as SEHNR and CDR2 as FQNEAQ (reference sequence). CDR3 length equals 13 residues. The DNA for the CDR3 is TGTGCCAGCACCTTAGATTTCGGGGACGAGCAGTTCTTC. Translation gives CASTLDFGDEQFF. Filled out from reference TRBV7-9 and TRBJ2-1, the complete variable domain reads DTGVSQNPRHKITKRGQNVTFRCDPISEHNRLYWYRQTLGQGPEFLTYFQNEAQLEKSRLLSDRFSAERPKGSFSTLEIQRTEQGDSAMYLCASTLDFGDEQFFGPGTRLTVL.

With regard to this clone: Distinct nucleotide sequences in the sample also encode this CDR3. V gene TRBV29-1 combines with J gene TRBJ2-3; tentatively, D is TRBD2 (6 bases). The CDR3 runs 13 residues. Germline assignment: CDR1 SQVTM and CDR2 ANQGSEA. V lost 4 bases, J lost 2 bases, and 10 bases lay in between. The CDR3 DNA is TGCAGCGTTGTCGGACTAAACACAGATACGCAGTATTTT. Residues: CSVVGLNTDTQYF.

The chain joins TRBV4-1 to TRBJ2-3; TRBD2 matches at 8 bases. The CDR3 contains 15 residues. V lost 5 bases and J lost 3; bases outside the gene matches: 7. Germline-derived CDR1 and CDR2 are MGHRA and YSYEKL. The CDR3 DNA is TGCGCCAGCAGCGCGGTAGCGGGGACGACAGATACGCAGTATTTT. Encoded protein: CASSAVAGTTDTQYF.